The clone carrying this T cell receptor (beta chain) was recorded only once. This record belongs to a study of cytomegalovirus exposure and HLA in healthy donors. Germline V gene data show CDR1 as SSHAT and CDR2 as FNYEAQ (reference sequence). The junction had 5 bases not matched to a gene; V was cut back by 8 bases and J by 2 bases. The length of the CDR3 is 13 residues. Vbeta (60) and Jbeta (13) primers were used in the PCR. As handled by the study authors: Later, an analysis found 80 million or so unique TCR beta chains, and 8.5 million to 14 million of these were shared. Sequencing used immunoSEQ multiplex PCR; TCRdb keeps in-frame clones, though not all of them. V and J calls and clone size are those listed in that table; D and trimming were worked out from the DNA. The data show 210,000 or so clones, more than 75% seen once.

This receptor was obtained from a girl between 2 and 10 years old in good health and CMV-seronegative. The specimen was PBMCs. This chain connects TRBV7-7 to TRBJ2-5; TRBD2 agrees at 7 bases. CDR3 DNA sequence: TGTGCCAGCGGGACTACCCAACAAGAGACCCAGTACTTC. Translated, it gives CASGTTQQETQYF.